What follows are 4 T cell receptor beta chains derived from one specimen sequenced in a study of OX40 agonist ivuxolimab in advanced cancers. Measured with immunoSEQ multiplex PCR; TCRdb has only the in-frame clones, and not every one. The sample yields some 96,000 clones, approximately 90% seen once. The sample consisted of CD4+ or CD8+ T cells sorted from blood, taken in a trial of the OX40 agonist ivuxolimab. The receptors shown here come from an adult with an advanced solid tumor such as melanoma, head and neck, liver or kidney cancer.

CDR3 sequence: CASSRMGINTGELFF. CDR3 nucleotide sequence: TGTGCCAGTAGTAGAATGGGCATTAACACCGGGGAGCTGTTTTTT. V is TRBV19 and J is TRBJ2-2; no clear D. The CDR3 is 15 residues long. The V end was cut by 4 bases, the J end by 2 bases, with 11 bases between. Germline CDR1 is LNHDA and CDR2 is SQIVND (reference sequence). Complete variable domain (other parts from reference TRBV19 and TRBJ2-2): DGGITQSPKYLFRKEGQNVTLSCEQNLNHDAMYWYRQDPGQGLRLIYYSQIVNDFQKGDIAEGYSVSREKKESFPLTVTSAQKNPTAFYLCASSRMGINTGELFFGEGSRLTVL.

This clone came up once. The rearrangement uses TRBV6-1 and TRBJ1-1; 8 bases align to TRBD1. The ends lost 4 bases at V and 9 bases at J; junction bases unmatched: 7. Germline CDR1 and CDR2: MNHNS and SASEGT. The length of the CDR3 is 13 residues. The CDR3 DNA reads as TGTGCCAGCAGTGCACAGGGGGAGGGCCAAGCTTTCTTT. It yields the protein CASSAQGEGQAFF.

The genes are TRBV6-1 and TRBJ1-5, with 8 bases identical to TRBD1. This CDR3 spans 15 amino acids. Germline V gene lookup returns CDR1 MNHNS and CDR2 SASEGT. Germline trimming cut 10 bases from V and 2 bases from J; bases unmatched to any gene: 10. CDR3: CATVGPGGGNQPQHF. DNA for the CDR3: TGTGCCACCGTGGGGCCAGGGGGCGGCAATCAGCCCCAGCATTTT.

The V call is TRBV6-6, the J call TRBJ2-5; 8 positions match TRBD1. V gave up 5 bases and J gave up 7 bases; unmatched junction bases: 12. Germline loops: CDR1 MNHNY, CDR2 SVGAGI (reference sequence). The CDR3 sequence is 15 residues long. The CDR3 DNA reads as TGTGCCAGCAGTGTACAGGGGGGTTCTCGTGTGACCCAGTACTTC. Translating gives CASSVQGGSRVTQYF.